This T cell receptor beta chain was retrieved from a study of cytomegalovirus exposure and HLA in healthy donors. Germline assignment: CDR1 SGHRS and CDR2 YFSETQ. V was pared by 0 bases and J by 8 bases, with 12 bases between. This CDR3 is built from 14 residues. PCR primers comprised 60 Vbeta and 13 Jbeta primers. TCRdb's copy holds only in-frame clones and misses some; the assay was immunoSEQ multiplex PCR. The table lists under 120,000 clones, less than 80% of them singletons, with 2.5% to 3.5% in the top ten. The sequence was obtained from a woman aged 40 to 49 in good health and CMV-seronegative. Sequencing input: PBMCs. The chain combines TRBV5-1 with TRBJ2-1; the D gene is possibly TRBD1 (6 bases). The CDR3 protein is CASSLGPGDDEQFF. The CDR3 nucleotides read TGCGCCAGCAGCTTGGGTCCAGGGGATGATGAGCAGTTCTTC.